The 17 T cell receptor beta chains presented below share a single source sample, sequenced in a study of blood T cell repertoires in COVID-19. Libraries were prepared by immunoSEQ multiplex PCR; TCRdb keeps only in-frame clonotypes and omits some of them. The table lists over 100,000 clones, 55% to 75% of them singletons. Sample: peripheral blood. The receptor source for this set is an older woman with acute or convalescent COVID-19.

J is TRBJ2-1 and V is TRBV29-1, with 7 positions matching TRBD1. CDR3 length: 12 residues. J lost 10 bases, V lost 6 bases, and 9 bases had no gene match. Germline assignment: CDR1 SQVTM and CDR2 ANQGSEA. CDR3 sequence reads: CSVDRQGKEQFF. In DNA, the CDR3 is TGCAGCGTGGACCGACAGGGCAAGGAGCAGTTCTTC.

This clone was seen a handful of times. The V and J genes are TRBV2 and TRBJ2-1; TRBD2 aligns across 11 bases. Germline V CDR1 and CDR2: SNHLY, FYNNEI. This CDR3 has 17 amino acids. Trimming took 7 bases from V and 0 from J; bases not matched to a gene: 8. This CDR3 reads CASTEGLAASSYNEQFF. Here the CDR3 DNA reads TGTGCCAGCACTGAGGGACTAGCGGCGAGCTCCTACAATGAGCAGTTCTTC.

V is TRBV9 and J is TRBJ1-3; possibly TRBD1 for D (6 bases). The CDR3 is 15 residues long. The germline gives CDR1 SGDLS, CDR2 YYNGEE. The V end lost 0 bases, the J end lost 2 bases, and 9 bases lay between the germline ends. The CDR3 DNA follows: TGTGCCAGCAGCGTAGTCCCAGGGGCTGGAAACACCATATATTTT. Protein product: CASSVVPGAGNTIYF.

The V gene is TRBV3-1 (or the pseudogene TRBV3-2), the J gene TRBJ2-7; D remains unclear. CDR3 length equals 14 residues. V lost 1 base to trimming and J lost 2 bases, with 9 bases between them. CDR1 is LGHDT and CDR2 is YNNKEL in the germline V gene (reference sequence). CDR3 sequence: CASSQANTPYEQYF. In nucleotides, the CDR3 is TGTGCCAGCAGCCAAGCCAACACCCCCTACGAGCAGTACTTC.

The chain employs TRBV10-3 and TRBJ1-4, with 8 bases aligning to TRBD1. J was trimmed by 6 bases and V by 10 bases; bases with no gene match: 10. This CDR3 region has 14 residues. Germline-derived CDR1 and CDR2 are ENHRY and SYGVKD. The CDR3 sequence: CATKSSDRDEKLFF. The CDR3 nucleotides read TGTGCCACCAAATCTTCGGACAGGGATGAAAAACTGTTTTTT.

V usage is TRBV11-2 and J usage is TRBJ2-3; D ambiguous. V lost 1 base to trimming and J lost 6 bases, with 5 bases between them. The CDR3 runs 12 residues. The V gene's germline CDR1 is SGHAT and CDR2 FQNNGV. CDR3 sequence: CASSLGVDTQYF. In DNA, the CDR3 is TGTGCCAGCAGCTTAGGCGTGGATACGCAGTATTTT.

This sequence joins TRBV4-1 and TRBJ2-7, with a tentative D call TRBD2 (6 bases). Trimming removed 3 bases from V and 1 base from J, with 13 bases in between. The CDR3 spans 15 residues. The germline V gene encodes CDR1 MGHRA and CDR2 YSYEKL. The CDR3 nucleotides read TGCGCCAGCAGCCAGGAGACCGGGACTTCCTACGAGCAGTACTTC. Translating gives CASSQETGTSYEQYF.

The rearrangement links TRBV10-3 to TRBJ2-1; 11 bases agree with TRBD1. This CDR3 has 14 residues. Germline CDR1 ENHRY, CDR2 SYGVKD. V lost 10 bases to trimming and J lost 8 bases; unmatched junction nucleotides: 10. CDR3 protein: CASTGTGGTYEQFF. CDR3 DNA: TGTGCCAGCACGGGGACAGGGGGTACATATGAGCAGTTCTTC.

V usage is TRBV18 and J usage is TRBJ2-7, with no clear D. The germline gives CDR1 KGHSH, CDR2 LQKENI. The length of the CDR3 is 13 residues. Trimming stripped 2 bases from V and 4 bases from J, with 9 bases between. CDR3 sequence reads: CASSPKTQYEQYF. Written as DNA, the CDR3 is TGTGCCAGCTCACCAAAGACACAATACGAGCAGTACTTC.

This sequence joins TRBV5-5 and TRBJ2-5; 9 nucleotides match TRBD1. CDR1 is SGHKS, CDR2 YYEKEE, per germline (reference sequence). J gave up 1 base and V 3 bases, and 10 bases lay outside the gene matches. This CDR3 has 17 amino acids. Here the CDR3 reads CASSYKTRDRAQETQYF. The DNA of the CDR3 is TGTGCCAGCAGCTATAAAACCCGGGACAGGGCCCAAGAGACCCAGTACTTC.

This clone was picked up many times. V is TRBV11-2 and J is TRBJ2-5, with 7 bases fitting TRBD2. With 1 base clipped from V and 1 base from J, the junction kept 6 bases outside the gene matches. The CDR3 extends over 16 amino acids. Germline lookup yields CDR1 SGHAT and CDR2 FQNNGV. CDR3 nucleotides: TGTGCCAGCAGCTTAGCTTCGGCTAGCGGCCAAGAGACCCAGTACTTC. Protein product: CASSLASASGQETQYF.

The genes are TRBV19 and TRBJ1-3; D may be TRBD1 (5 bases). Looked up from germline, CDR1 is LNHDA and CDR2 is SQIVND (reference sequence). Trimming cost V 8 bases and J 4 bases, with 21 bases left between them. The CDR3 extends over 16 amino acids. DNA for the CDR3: TGTGCCAGTCTAAGCAGGGATAAAGCTTCCGGAAACACCATATATTTT. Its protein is CASLSRDKASGNTIYF.

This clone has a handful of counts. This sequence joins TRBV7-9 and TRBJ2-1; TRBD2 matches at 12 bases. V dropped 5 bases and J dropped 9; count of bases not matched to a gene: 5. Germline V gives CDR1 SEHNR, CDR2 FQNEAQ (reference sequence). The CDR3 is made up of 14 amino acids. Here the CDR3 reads CASSPTSGSFEQFF. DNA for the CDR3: TGTGCCAGCAGCCCGACTAGCGGGAGCTTTGAGCAGTTCTTC.

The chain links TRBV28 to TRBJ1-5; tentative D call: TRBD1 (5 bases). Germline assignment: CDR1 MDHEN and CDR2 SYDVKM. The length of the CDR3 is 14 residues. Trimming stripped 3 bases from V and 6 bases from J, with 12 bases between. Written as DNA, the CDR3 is TGTGCCAGCAGTTTGGCAGGGCGGGGTCAGCCCCAGCATTTT. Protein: CASSLAGRGQPQHF.

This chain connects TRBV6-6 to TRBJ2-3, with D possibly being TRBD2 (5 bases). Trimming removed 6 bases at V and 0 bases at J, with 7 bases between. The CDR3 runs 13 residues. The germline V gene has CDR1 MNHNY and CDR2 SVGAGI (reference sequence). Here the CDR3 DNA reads TGTGCCAGCAGCCGGACTAGCACAGATACGCAGTATTTT. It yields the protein CASSRTSTDTQYF.

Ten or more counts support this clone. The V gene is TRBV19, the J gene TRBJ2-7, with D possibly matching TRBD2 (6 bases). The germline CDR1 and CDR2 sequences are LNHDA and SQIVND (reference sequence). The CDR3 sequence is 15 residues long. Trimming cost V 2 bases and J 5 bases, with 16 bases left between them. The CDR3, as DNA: TGTGCCAGTAGTATAACGGGAGACAGCGGCCACGAGCAGTACTTC. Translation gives CASSITGDSGHEQYF.

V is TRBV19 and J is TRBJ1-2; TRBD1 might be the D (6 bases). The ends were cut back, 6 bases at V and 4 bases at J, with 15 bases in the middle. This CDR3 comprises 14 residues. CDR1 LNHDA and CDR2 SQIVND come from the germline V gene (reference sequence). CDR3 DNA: TGTGCCAGTAGCAAAGGGGGGGCAGTCTATGGCTACACCTTC. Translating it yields CASSKGGAVYGYTF.